This T cell receptor beta chain was obtained from a study of cytomegalovirus exposure and HLA in healthy donors. Study overall: The approximately 130 validation repertoires and the approximately 640 first-cohort repertoires shared a platform, a later analysis reported.

The CDR3 extends over 16 amino acids. In germline, CDR1 is SGHRS, CDR2 YFSETQ. Profiled with immunoSEQ multiplex PCR; TCRdb holds only in-frame clones, not every one. The sample carries around 140,000 clones, about 91% recorded once. Donors came from a validation cohort of 95 to 150 subjects, distinct from the first 666-subject cohort. This clone showed up just once. The junction and the germline gene differ at one end; a read error may be behind it. The sample was PBMCs. The chain links TRBV5-1 to TRBJ2-2; 14 positions agree with TRBD2. The receptor was derived from a woman between 18 and 29 years old in good health and CMV-seronegative. The CDR3 sequence: CASSWGLAGETGELFF. The CDR3 DNA sequence: TGCGCCAGCAGCTGGGGACTAGCGGGGGAAACCGGGGAGCTATTTTTT.